This T cell receptor beta chain was captured by sequencing in a study of beta chain features in type 1 diabetes. In germline, CDR1 is SGHRS, CDR2 YFSETQ. After removal of 0 bases from V and 2 bases from J, the junction contained 10 bases not matched to a gene. The CDR3 sequence is 19 residues long. The investigators reverse transcribed all of the isolated RNA, so they sequenced expressed TCRB transcripts. The method was immunoSEQ multiplex PCR; TCRdb's version includes in-frame clones alone and lacks a portion of them. This table has about 150,000 clones, around 10% appearing once. Material for sequencing was central memory CD4+ T cells from blood. This sequence was found in a man aged 18 to 29 in good health. The chain is built from TRBV5-1 and TRBJ1-5; 11 positions match TRBD1. Here the CDR3 reads CASSLVPTRTGGGNQPQHF. CDR3 DNA sequence: TGCGCCAGCAGCTTGGTGCCAACCCGGACAGGGGGCGGCAATCAGCCCCAGCATTTT.